Listed here is a single T cell receptor beta chain. Its antigen is still unknown. CDR3 length: 13 residues. V lost 3 bases and J lost 0, with 5 bases in between. Germline V lookup: CDR1 WSHSY, CDR2 SAAADI. The entry originates in a study of chemoradiotherapy in HPV16-positive cancers. General study results and limits: The functional HPV-specific definition rests on just a couple of HPV16-positive patients.

Produced via immunoSEQ multiplex PCR; TCRdb's table is partial and in-frame only. The sample includes 2,500 to 3,500 clones, 85% to 90% of them seen just once. Repeated repertoire sampling spanned the course of chemoradiotherapy. Sequenced material: tumor tissue, taken from a patient who underwent chemoradiotherapy. The rearrangement uses TRBV10-2 and TRBJ1-1; D remains ambiguous. This receptor was obtained from a human donor with HPV-associated anogenital cancer. The CDR3: CASSDNMNTEAFF. DNA for the CDR3: TGCGCCAGCAGTGACAACATGAACACTGAAGCTTTCTTT.